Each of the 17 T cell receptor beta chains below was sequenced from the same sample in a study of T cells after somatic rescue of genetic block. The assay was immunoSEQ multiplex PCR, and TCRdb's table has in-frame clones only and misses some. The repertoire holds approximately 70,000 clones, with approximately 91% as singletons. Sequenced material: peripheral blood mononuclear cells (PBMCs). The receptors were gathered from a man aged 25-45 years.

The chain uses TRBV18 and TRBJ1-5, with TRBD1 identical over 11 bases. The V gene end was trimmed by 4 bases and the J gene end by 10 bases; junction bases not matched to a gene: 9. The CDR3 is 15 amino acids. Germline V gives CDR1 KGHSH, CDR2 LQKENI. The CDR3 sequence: CASSRGQGAITPQHF. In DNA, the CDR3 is TGTGCCAGCTCACGAGGACAGGGGGCCATTACCCCCCAGCATTTT.

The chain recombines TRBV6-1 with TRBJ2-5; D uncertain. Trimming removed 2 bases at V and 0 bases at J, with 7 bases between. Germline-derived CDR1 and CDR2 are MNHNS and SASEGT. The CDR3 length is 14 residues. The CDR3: CASSETMYQETQYF. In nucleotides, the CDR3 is TGTGCCAGCAGTGAAACGATGTACCAAGAGACCCAGTACTTC.

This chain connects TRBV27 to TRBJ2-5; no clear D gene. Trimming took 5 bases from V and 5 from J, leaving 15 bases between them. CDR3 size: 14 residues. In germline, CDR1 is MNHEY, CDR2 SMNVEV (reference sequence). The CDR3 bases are TGTGCCAGCAGTCGGGCAGCCCTAGGGGAGACCCAGTACTTC. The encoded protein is CASSRAALGETQYF.

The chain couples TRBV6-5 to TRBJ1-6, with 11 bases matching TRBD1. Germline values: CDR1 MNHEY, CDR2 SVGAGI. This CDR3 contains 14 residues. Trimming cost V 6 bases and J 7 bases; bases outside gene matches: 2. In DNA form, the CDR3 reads TGTGCCAGCAGGAGGGACAGGGGGAATTCACCCCTCCACTTT. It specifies CASRRDRGNSPLHF.

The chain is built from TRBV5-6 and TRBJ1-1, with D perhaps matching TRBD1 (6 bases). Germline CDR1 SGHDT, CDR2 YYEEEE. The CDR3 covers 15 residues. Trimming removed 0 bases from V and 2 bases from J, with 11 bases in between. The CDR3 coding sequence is TGTGCCAGCAGCTTGGTGGACAGCAAAAACACTGAAGCTTTCTTT. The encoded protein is CASSLVDSKNTEAFF.

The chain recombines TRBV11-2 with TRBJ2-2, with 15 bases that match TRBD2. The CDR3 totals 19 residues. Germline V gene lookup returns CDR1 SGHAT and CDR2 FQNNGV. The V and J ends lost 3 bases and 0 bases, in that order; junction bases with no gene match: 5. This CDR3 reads CASSFTGLAGGANTGELFF. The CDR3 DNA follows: TGTGCCAGCAGCTTCACGGGACTAGCGGGGGGCGCGAACACCGGGGAGCTGTTTTTT.

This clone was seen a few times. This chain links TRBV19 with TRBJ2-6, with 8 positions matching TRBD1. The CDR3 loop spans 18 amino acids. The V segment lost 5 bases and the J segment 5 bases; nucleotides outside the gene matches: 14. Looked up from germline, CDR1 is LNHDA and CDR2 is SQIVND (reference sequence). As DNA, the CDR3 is TGTGCCAGTAGTTCCCGGGGAACAGGGGGTCCTCGGGCCAACGTCCTGACTTTC. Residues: CASSSRGTGGPRANVLTF.

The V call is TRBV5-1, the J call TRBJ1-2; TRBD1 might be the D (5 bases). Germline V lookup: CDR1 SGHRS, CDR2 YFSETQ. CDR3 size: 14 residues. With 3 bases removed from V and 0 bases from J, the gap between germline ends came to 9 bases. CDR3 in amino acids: CASSSGPSNYGYTF. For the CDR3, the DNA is TGCGCCAGCAGCTCGGGGCCATCTAACTATGGCTACACCTTC.

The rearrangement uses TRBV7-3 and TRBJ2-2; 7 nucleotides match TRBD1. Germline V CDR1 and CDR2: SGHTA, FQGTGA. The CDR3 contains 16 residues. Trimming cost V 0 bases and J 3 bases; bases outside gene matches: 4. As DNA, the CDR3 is TGTGCCAGCAGCTTAACTGGGCAGGGGGACACCGGGGAGCTGTTTTTT. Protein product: CASSLTGQGDTGELFF.

The CDR3 nucleotides read TGTGCCAGCTCAGGACTAGCGGGGGAGAGCACAGATACGCAGTATTTT. Its translation is CASSGLAGESTDTQYF. The chain combines TRBV18 with TRBJ2-3; TRBD2 agrees at 13 bases. The CDR3 has 16 amino acids. V was clipped by 5 bases and J by 0 bases; unmatched bases: 2. CDR1 and CDR2 from the germline V gene are KGHSH and LQKENI.

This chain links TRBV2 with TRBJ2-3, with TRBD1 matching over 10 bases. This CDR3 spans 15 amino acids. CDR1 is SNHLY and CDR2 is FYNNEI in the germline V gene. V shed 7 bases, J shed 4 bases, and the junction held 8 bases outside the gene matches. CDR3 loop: CASTTDRGHADTQYF. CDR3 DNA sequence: TGTGCCAGCACCACCGACAGGGGGCACGCAGATACGCAGTATTTT.

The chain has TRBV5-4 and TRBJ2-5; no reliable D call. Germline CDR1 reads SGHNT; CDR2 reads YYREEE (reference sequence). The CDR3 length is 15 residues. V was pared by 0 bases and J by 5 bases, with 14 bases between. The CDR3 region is CASSLALGAGETQYF. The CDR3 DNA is TGTGCCAGCAGCTTGGCCCTGGGTGCAGGCGAGACCCAGTACTTC.

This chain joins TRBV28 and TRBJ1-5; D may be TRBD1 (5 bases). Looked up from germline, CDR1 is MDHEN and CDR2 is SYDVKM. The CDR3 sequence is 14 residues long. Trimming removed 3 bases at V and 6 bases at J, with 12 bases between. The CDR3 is CASSFGGLGQPQHF. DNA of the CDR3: TGTGCCAGCAGTTTCGGGGGGTTAGGTCAGCCCCAGCATTTT.

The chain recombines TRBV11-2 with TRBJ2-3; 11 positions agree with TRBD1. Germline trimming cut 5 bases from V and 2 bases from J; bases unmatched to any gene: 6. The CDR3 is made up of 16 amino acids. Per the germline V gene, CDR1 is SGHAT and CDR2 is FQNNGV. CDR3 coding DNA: TGTGCCAGCAGCACCGGGACAGGGGGTTTCACAGATACGCAGTATTTT. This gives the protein CASSTGTGGFTDTQYF.

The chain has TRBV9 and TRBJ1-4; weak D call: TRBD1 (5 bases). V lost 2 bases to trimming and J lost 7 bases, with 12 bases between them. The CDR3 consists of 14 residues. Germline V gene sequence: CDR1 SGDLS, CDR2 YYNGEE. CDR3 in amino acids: CASSVGGTGEKLFF. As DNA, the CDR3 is TGTGCCAGCAGCGTTGGGGGGACGGGTGAAAAACTGTTTTTT.

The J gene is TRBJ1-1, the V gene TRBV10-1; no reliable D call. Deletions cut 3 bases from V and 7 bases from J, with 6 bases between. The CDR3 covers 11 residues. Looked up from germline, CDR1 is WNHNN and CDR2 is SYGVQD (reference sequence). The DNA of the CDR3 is TGCGCCAGCAGTGATAAGAATGAAGCTTTCTTT. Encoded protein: CASSDKNEAFF.

CDR3 DNA sequence: TGTGCCAGCAGTAGTGGGACTAGCTATATATACAATGAGCAGTTCTTC. The encoded protein is CASSSGTSYIYNEQFF. The V and J genes are TRBV6-6 and TRBJ2-1, with 9 bases matching TRBD2. Unmatched junction bases numbered 9, after V lost 5 bases and J lost 4 bases. The CDR3 contains 16 residues. Germline V gives CDR1 MNHNY, CDR2 SVGAGI (reference sequence).